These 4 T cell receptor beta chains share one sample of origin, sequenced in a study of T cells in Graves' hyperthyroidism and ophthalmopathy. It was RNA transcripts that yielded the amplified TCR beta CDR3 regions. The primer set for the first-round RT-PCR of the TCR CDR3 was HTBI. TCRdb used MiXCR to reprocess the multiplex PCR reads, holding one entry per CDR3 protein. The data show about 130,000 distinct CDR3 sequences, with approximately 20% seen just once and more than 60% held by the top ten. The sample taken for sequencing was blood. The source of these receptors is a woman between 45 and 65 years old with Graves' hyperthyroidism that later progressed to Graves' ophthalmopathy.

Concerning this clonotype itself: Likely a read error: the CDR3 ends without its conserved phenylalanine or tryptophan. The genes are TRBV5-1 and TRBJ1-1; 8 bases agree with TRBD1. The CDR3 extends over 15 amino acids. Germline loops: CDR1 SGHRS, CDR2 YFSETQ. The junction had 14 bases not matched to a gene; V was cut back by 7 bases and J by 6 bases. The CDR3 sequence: CASRKSDRENAEAFL. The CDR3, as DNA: TGCGCCAGCCGCAAATCGGACAGGGAAAACGCTGAAGCTTTCCTT.

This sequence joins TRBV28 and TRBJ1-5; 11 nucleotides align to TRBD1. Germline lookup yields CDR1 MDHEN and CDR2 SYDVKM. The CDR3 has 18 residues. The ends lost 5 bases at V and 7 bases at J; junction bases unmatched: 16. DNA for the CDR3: TGTGCCAGCAGTACAATTCCCGGGACAGGGGGAAGTCGGCAGCCCCAGCATTTT. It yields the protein CASSTIPGTGGSRQPQHF.

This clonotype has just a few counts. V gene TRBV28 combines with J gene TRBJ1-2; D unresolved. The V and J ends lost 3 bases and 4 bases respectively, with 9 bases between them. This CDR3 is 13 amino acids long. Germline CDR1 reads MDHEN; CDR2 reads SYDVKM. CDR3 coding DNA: TGTGCCAGCAGTTTCGGGCAGGCCTATGGCTACACCTTC. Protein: CASSFGQAYGYTF.

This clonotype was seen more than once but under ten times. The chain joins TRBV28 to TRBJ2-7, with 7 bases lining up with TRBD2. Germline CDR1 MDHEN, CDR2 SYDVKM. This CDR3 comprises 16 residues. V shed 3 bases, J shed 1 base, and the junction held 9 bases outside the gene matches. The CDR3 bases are TGTGCCAGCAGTTTGGTATCGAGGGGAGGGTCCTACGAGCAGTACTTC. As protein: CASSLVSRGGSYEQYF.